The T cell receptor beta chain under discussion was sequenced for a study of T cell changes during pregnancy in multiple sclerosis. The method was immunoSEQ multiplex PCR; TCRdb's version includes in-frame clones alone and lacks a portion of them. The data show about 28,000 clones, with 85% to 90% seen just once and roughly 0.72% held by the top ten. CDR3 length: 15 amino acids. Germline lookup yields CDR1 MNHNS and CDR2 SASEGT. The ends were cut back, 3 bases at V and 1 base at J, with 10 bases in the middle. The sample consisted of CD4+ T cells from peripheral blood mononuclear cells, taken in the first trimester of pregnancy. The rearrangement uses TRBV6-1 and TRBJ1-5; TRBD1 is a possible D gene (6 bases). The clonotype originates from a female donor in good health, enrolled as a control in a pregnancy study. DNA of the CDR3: TGTGCCAGCAGTGAGACTACAGGGAGCAATCAGCCCCAGCATTTT. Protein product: CASSETTGSNQPQHF.